The present T cell receptor beta chain was sequenced within a study of Graves' ophthalmopathy and Graves' hyperthyroidism. No progression to ophthalmopathy over 18 months defined stable hyperthyroidism. The starting material, approximately 9.7 ml of fresh peripheral blood, provided the PBMCs. CDR3 length equals 15 residues. Trimming removed 10 bases at V and 3 bases at J, with 21 bases between. In germline, CDR1 is LNHDA, CDR2 SQIVND (reference sequence). From RNA, the CDR3 regions of TCR beta chains were amplified and sequenced. The library came from an HTBI-primed first-round RT-PCR and a second-round multiplex PCR. TCRdb re-called the multiplex PCR reads with MiXCR, one entry per CDR3 protein. The table shows around 400,000 distinct CDR3 sequences, with 20% to 25% occurring only once. A note on this clonotype: Its target is unknown.

Notes on the study in general: Thyroid clonotypes that were expanded above 0.001 frequency mostly also appeared in blood.

The rearrangement uses TRBV19 and TRBJ1-1, with D tentatively TRBD1 (5 bases). This clonotype was sampled from a woman between 18 and 29 years old with stable Graves' hyperthyroidism. The sample taken for sequencing was peripheral blood. The CDR3 is CATKGVSDTHTEAFF. For the CDR3, the DNA is TGTGCCACCAAAGGGGTCAGCGATACCCACACTGAAGCTTTCTTT. The complete variable domain, with remaining parts taken from reference TRBV19 and TRBJ1-1, reads DGGITQSPKYLFRKEGQNVTLSCEQNLNHDAMYWYRQDPGQGLRLIYYSQIVNDFQKGDIAEGYSVSREKKESFPLTVTSAQKNPTAFYLCATKGVSDTHTEAFFGQGTRLTVV.